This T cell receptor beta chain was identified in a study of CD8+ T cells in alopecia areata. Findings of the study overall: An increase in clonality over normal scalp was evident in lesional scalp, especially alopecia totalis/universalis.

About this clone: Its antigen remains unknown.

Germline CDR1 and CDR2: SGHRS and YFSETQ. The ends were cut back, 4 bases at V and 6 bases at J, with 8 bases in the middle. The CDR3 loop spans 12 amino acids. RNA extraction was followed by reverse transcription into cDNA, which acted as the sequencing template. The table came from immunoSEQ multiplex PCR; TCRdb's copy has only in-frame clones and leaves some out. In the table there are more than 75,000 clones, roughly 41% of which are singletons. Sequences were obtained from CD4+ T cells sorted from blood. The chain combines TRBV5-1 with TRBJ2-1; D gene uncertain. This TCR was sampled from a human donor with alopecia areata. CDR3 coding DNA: TGCGCCAGCAGCCCTGACCTCAATGAGCAGTTCTTC. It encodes CASSPDLNEQFF. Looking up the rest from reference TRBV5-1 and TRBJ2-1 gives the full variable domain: KAGVTQTPRYLIKTRGQQVTLSCSPISGHRSVSWYQQTPGQGLQFLFEYFSETQRNKGNFPGRFSGRQFSNSRSEMNVSTLELGDSALYLCASSPDLNEQFFGPGTRLTVL.